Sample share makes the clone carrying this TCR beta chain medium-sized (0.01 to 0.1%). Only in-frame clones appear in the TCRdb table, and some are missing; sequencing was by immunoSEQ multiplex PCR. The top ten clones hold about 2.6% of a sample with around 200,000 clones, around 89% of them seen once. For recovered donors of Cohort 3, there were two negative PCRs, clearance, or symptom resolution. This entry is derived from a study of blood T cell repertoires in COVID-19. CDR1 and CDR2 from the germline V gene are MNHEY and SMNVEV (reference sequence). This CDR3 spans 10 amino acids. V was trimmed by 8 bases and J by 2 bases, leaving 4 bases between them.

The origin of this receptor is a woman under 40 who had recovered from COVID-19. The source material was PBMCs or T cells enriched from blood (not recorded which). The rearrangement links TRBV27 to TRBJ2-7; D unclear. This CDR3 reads CASGPYEQYF. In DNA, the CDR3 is TGTGCCAGCGGCCCCTACGAGCAGTACTTC.